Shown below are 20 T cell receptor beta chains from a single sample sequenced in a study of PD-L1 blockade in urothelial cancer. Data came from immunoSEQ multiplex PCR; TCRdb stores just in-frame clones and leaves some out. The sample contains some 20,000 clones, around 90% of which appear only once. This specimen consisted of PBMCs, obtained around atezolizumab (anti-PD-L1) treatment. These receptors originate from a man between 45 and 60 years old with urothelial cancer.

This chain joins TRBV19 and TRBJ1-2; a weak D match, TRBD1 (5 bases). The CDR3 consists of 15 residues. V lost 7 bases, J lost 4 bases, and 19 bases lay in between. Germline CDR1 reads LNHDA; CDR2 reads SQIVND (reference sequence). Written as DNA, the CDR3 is TGTGCCAGTACCCCCACCCCGGGCAGGGTCTATGGCTACACCTTC. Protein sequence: CASTPTPGRVYGYTF.

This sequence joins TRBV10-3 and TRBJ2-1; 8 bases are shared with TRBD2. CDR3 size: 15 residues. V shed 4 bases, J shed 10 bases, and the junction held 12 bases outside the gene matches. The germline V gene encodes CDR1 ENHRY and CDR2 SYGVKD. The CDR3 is CAISVSGDQQREQFF. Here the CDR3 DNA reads TGTGCCATCAGTGTTAGCGGGGACCAACAACGCGAGCAGTTCTTC.

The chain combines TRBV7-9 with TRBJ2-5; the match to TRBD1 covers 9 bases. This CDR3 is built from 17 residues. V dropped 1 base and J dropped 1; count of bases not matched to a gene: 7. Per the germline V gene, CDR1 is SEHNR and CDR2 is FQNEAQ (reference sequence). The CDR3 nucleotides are TGTGCCAGCAGCTTAGGGGTGACAGGGGGGCTCCAAGAGACCCAGTACTTC. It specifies CASSLGVTGGLQETQYF.

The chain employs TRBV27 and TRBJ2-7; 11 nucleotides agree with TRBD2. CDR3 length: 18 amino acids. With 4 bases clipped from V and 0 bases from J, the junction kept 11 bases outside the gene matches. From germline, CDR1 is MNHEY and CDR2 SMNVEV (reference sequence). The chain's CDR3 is CASSSPPLAGGRSYEQYF. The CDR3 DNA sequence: TGTGCCAGCAGTTCGCCCCCCCTAGCGGGGGGCCGCTCCTACGAGCAGTACTTC.

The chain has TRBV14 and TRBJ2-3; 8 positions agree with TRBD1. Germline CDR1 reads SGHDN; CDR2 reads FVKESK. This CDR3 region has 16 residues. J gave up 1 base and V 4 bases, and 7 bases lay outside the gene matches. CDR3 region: CASSPLLTGGTDTQYF. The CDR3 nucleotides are TGTGCCAGCAGCCCGCTTCTGACAGGGGGCACAGATACGCAGTATTTT.

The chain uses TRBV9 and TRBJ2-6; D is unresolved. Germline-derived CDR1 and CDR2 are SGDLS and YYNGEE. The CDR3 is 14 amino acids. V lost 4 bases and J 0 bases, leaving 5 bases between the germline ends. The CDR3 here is CASSFNSGANVLTF. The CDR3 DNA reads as TGTGCCAGCAGCTTCAACTCTGGGGCCAACGTCCTGACTTTC.

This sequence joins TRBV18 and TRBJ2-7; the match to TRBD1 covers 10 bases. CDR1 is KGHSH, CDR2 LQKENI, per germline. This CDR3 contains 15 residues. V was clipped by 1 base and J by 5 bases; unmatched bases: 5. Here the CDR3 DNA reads TGTGCCAGCTCACCACTCGGGACAGGGGTCAACGAGCAGTACTTC. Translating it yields CASSPLGTGVNEQYF.

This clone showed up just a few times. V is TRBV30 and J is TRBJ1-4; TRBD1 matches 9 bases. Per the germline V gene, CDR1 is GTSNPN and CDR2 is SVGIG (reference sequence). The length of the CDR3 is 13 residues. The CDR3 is CGGTGTTNEKLFF. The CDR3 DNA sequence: TGTGGGGGGACAGGGACAACTAATGAAAAACTGTTTTTT.

CDR3 loop: CASSYERGRDTEAFF. The CDR3 region has the DNA TGTGCCAGCAGTTACGAAAGAGGGAGGGACACTGAAGCTTTCTTT. The rearrangement joins TRBV6-5 to TRBJ1-1; D remains ambiguous. The CDR3 is 15 residues long. Looked up from germline, CDR1 is MNHEY and CDR2 is SVGAGI. V was pared by 2 bases and J by 3 bases, with 13 bases between.

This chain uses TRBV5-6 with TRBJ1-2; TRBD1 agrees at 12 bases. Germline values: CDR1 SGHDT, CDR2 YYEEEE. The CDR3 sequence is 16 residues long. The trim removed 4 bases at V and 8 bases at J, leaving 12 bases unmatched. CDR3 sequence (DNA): TGTGCCAGCAGCCCCGAGTGGGGACAGGGGGCGCAGGGCTACACCTTC. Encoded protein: CASSPEWGQGAQGYTF.

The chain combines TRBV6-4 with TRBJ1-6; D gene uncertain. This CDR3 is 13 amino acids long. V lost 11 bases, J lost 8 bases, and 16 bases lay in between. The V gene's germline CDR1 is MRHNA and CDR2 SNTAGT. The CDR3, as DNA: TGTGCCCCTGGGCACGGTTTCTATTCACCCCTCCACTTT. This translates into CAPGHGFYSPLHF.

The CDR3 here is CASQGGQTGELFF. CDR3 sequence (DNA): TGTGCCAGCCAGGGGGGACAGACCGGGGAGCTGTTTTTT. This chain connects TRBV6-5 to TRBJ2-2; weak D call: TRBD1 (7 bases). CDR1 is MNHEY and CDR2 is SVGAGI in the germline V gene. This CDR3 contains 13 residues. Trimming left V 8 bases short and J 5 bases short, with 12 bases between.

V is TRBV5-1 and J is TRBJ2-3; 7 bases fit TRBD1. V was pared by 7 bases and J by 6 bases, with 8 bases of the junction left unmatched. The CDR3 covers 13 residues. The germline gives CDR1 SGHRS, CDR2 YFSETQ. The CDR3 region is CASQLGQADTQYF. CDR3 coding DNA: TGCGCCAGCCAATTAGGACAGGCCGATACGCAGTATTTT.

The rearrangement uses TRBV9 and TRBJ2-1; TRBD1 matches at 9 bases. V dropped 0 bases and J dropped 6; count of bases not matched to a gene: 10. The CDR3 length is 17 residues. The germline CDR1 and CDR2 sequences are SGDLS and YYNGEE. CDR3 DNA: TGTGCCAGCAGCGTAGGTGGAGGAGGACAGGGGTTCAATGAGCAGTTCTTC. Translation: CASSVGGGGQGFNEQFF.

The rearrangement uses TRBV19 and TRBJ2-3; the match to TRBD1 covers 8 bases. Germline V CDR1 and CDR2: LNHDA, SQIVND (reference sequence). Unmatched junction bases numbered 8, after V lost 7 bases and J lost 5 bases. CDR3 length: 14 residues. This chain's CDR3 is CASTPQGAEDTQYF. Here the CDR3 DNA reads TGTGCCAGTACCCCTCAGGGGGCGGAAGATACGCAGTATTTT.

The CDR3 here is CASSKGNSENTGELFF. CDR3 nucleotides: TGCGCCAGCAGCAAAGGGAATAGCGAGAACACCGGGGAGCTGTTTTTT. The V call is TRBV4-3, the J call TRBJ2-2; possibly TRBD2 for D (5 bases). Per germline, CDR1 LGHNA and CDR2 YSLEER. The germline V and J ends were trimmed by 5 bases and 1 base, with 14 bases remaining between them. CDR3 size: 16 residues.

CDR3 coding DNA: TGTGCCAGCTCACCACAGGGGGGGGGTCTGGTCCCGAACGAAGCTTTCTTT. Protein: CASSPQGGGLVPNEAFF. This chain joins TRBV18 and TRBJ1-1; a possible D gene is TRBD1 (6 bases). The CDR3 contains 17 residues. V shed 1 base and J shed 8 bases, with 23 bases lying between them. CDR1 is KGHSH, CDR2 LQKENI, per germline.

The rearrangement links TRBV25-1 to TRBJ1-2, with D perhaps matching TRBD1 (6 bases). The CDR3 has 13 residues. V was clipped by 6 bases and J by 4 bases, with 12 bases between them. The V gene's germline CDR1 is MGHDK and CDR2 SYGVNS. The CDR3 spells CASSGTGLYGYTF. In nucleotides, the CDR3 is TGTGCCAGCAGCGGTACAGGGCTCTATGGCTACACCTTC.

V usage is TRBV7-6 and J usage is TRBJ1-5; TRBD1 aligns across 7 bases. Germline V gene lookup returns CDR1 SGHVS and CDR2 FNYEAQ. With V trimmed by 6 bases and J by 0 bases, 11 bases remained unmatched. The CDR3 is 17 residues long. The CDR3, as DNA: TGTGCCAGCAGTCCTCGACAGGGTGGGAATAGCAATCAGCCCCAGCATTTT. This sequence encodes CASSPRQGGNSNQPQHF. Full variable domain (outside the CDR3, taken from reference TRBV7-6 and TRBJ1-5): GAGVSQSPRYKVTKRGQDVALRCDPISGHVSLYWYRQALGQGPEFLTYFNYEAQQDKSGLPNDRFSAERPEGSISTLTIQRTEQRDSAMYRCASSPRQGGNSNQPQHFGDGTRLSIL.

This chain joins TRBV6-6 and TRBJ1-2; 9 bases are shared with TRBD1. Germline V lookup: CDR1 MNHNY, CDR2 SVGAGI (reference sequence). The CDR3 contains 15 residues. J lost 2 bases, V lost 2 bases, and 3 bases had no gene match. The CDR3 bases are TGTGCCAGCAGTTACACGGACAGGGGAAACTATGGCTACACCTTC. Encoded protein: CASSYTDRGNYGYTF.